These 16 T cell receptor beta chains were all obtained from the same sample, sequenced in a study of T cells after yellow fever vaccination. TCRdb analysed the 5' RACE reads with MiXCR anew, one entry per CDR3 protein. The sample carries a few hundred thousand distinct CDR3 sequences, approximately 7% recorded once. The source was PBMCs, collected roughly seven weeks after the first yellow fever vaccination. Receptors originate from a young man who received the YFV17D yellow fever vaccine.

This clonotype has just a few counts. CDR3 amino acids: CSANRAQVGQPQHF. CDR3 DNA sequence: TGCAGTGCTAACCGGGCCCAAGTGGGTCAGCCCCAGCATTTT. V gene TRBV20-1 combines with J gene TRBJ1-5; the D is unclear. The germline gives CDR1 DFQATT, CDR2 SNEGSKA (reference sequence). The CDR3 loop spans 14 amino acids. Trimming pared 4 bases from V and 6 bases from J, leaving 16 bases between.

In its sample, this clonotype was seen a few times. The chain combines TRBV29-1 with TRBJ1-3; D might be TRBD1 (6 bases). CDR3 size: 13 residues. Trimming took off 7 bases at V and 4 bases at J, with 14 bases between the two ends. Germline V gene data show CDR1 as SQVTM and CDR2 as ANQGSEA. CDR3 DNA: TGCAGCGCCGGAGGGGGATCCGGAAACACCATATATTTT. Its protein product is CSAGGGSGNTIYF.

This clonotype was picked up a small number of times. The CDR3 spells CASSSPRTGKGIQYF. The CDR3 DNA reads TGTGCCAGCAGTTCGCCCAGAACAGGGAAAGGCATTCAGTACTTC. The chain employs TRBV5-6 and TRBJ2-4, with D perhaps matching TRBD1 (6 bases). The CDR3 totals 15 residues. Germline-derived CDR1 and CDR2 are SGHDT and YYEEEE. V was trimmed by 5 bases and J by 9 bases, leaving 21 bases between them.

The CDR3 nucleotides read TGTGCCAGCAGCTCCCACGGGGGCCGTTCACCCCTCCACTTT. It is translated as CASSSHGGRSPLHF. This sequence joins TRBV7-8 and TRBJ1-6; a possible D gene is TRBD1 (6 bases). In germline, CDR1 is SGHVS, CDR2 FQNEAQ. V was shortened by 4 bases and J by 9 bases, with 13 bases between the two germline ends. The CDR3 contains 14 residues. The variable domain in full, with the rest retrieved from reference TRBV7-8 and TRBJ1-6, is GAGVSQSPRYKVAKRGQDVALRCDPISGHVSLFWYQQALGQGPEFLTYFQNEAQLDKSGLPSDRFFAERPEGSVSTLKIQRTQQEDSAVYLCASSSHGGRSPLHFGNGTRLTVT.

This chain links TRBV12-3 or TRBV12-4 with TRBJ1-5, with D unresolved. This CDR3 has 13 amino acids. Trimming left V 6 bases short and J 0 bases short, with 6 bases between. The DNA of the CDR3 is TGTGCCAGCAGCCCTCTTAGCAATCAGCCCCAGCATTTT. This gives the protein CASSPLSNQPQHF.

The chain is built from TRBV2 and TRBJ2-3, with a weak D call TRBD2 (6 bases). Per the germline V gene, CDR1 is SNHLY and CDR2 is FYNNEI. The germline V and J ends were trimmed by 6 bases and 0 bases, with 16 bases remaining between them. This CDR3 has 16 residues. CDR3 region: CASSGGFSFSTDTQYF. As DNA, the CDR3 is TGTGCCAGCAGCGGGGGATTCTCATTTAGCACAGATACGCAGTATTTT.

CDR3: CATRQGAGNTIYF. The CDR3 nucleotides read TGTGCCACTAGACAGGGGGCAGGAAACACCATATATTTT. The chain is built from TRBV7-2 and TRBJ1-3; the match to TRBD1 covers 10 bases. CDR1 is SGHTA, CDR2 FQGNSA, per germline. This CDR3 is built from 13 residues. V trimming: 10 bases; J trimming: 4 bases; junction bases outside the gene matches: 4.

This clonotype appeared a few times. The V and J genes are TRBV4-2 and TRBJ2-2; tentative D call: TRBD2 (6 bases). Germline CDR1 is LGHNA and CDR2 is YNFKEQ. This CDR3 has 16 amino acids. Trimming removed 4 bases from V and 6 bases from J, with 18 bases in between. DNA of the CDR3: TGTGCCAGCAGCCCCGAACCCTGGGGAGGACCCGGGGAGCTGTTTTTT. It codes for CASSPEPWGGPGELFF.

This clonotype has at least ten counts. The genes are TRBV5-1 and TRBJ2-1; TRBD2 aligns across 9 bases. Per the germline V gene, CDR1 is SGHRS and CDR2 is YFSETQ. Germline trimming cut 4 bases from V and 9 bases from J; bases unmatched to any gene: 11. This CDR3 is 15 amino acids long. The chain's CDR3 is CASSRDLAGSFEQFF. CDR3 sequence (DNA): TGCGCCAGCAGCCGGGACCTAGCGGGGTCCTTTGAGCAGTTCTTC. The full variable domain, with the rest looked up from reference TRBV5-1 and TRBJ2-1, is KAGVTQTPRYLIKTRGQQVTLSCSPISGHRSVSWYQQTPGQGLQFLFEYFSETQRNKGNFPGRFSGRQFSNSRSEMNVSTLELGDSALYLCASSRDLAGSFEQFFGPGTRLTVL.

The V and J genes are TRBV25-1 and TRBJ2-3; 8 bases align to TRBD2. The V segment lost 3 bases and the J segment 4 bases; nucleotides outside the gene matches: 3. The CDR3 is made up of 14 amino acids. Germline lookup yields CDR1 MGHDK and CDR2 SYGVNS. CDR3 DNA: TGTGCCAGCAGTGATACGGGACTAGCAGATACGCAGTATTTT. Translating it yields CASSDTGLADTQYF.

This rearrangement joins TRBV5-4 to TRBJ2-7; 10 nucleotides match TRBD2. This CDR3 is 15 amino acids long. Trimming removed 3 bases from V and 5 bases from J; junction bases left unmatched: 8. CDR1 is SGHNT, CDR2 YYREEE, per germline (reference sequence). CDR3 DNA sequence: TGTGCCAGCAGCTGGAGCGGGGGGGTACCCGACGAGCAGTACGTC. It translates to CASSWSGGVPDEQYV.

The CDR3 DNA follows: TGTGCCAGCAGCGCCCGACAGTACACTGAAGCTTTCTTT. This codes for CASSARQYTEAFF. The chain combines TRBV9 with TRBJ1-1; D might be TRBD1 (5 bases). The CDR3 has 13 amino acids. Germline CDR1 is SGDLS and CDR2 is YYNGEE. Deletions cut 3 bases from V and 3 bases from J, with 9 bases between.

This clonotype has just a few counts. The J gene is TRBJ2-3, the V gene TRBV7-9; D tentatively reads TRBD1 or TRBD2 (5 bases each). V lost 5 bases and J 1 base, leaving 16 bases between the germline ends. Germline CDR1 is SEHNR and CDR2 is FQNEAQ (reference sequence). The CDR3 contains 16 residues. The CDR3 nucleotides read TGTGCCAGCAGCCCGAAGCCAATGGGACGCACAGATACGCAGTATTTT. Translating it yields CASSPKPMGRTDTQYF.

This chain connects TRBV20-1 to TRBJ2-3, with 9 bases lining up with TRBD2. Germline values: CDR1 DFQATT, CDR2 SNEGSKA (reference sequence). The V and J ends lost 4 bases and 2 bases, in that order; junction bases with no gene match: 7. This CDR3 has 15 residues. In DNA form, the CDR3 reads TGCAGTGCTACCCGGCGGGGGGGCCCCACAGATACGCAGTATTTT. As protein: CSATRRGGPTDTQYF.

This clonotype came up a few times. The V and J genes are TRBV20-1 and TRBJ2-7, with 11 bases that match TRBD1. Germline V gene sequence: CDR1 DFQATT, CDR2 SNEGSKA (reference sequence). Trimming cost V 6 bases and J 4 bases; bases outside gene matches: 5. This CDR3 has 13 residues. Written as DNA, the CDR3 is TGCAGTGCACAGGACAGGGGGCATTACGAGCAGTACTTC. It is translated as CSAQDRGHYEQYF.

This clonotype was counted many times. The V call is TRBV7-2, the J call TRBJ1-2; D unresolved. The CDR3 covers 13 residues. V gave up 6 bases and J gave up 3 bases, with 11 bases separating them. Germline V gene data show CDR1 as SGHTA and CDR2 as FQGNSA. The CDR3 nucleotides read TGTGCCAGCAGTCGTCACACCTACTATGGCTACACCTTC. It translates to CASSRHTYYGYTF.